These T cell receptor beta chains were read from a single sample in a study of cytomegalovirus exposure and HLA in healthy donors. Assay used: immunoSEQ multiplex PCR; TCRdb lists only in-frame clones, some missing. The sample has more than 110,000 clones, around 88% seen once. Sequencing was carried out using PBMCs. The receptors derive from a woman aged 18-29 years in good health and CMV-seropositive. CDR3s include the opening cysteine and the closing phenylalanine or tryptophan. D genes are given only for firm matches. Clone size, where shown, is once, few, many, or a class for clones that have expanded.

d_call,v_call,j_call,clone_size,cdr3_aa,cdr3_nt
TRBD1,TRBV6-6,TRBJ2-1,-,CASSYGWDRGHNEQFF,TGTGCCAGCAGTTACGGGTGGGACAGGGGGCACAATGAGCAGTTCTTC
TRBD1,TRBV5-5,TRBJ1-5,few,CASSPTGTLAQPQHF,TGTGCCAGCAGCCCGACAGGGACGTTAGCTCAGCCCCAGCATTTT
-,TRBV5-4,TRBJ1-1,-,CASSQDNLNTEAFF,TGTGCCAGCAGCCAAGACAACCTGAACACTGAAGCTTTCTTT
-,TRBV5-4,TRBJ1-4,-,CASSFRGKLFF,TGTGCCAGCAGCTTCCGAGGAAAACTGTTTTTT
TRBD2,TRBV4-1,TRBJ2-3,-,CASSLNSGTSGSKGTTDTQYF,TGCGCCAGCAGCCTAAACTCCGGGACTAGCGGGAGTAAAGGGACCACAGATACGCAGTATTTT
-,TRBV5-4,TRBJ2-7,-,CASSLPGYEQYF,TGTGCCAGCAGCTTGCCCGGCTACGAGCAGTACTTC
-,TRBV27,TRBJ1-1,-,CASSLMWGGTEAFF,TGTGCCAGCAGTTTGATGTGGGGGGGCACTGAAGCTTTCTTT
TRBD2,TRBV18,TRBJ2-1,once,CASSPPSGINEQFF,TGTGCCAGCTCACCGCCTAGCGGGATTAATGAGCAGTTCTTC
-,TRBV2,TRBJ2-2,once,CASSEGSGLELFF,TGTGCCAGCAGTGAAGGGTCCGGGTTAGAGCTGTTTTTT
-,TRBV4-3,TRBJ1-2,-,CASSQESSGVYGYTF,TGCGCCAGCAGCCAAGAGAGCTCCGGGGTTTATGGCTACACCTTC
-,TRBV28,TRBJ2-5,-,CASDGAGEETQYF,TGTGCCAGCGACGGGGCAGGGGAAGAGACCCAGTACTTC
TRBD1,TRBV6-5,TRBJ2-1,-,CASSNRGLEEQFF,TGTGCCAGCAGCAACAGGGGGCTGGAGGAGCAGTTCTTC
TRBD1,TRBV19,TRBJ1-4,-,CASSILPAGGGGEKLFF,TGTGCCAGTAGTATCCTACCGGCAGGGGGAGGAGGCGAAAAACTGTTTTTT
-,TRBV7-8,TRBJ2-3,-,CASSPGHQDTQYF,TGTGCCAGCAGCCCCGGACACCAAGATACGCAGTATTTT
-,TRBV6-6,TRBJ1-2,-,CASCAGGQPYGYTF,TGTGCCAGCTGTGCCGGAGGGCAGCCCTATGGCTACACCTTC
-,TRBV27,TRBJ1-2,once,CASSPRVPNYGYTF,TGTGCCAGCAGTCCCCGGGTACCTAACTATGGCTACACCTTC
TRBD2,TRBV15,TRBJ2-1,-,CATNPTSGGWIDEQFF,TGTGCCACCAACCCGACTAGCGGGGGGTGGATCGATGAGCAGTTCTTC
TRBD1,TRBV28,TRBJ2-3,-,CATDNRDRGTDTQYF,TGTGCCACCGACAACCGGGACAGGGGCACAGATACGCAGTATTTT
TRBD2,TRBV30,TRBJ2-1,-,CAWSSGRDQFF,TGTGCCTGGAGCAGCGGGAGGGACCAGTTCTTC
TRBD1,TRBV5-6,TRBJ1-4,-,CASSLSGTGVEKLFF,TGTGCCAGCAGCTTGTCCGGGACAGGGGTTGAAAAACTGTTTTTT
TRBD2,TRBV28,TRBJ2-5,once,CASSTQTSGRRGTQYF,TGTGCCAGCAGTACACAGACTAGCGGGAGACGCGGGACCCAGTACTTC
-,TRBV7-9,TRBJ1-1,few,CASSLGWNTEAFF,TGTGCCAGCAGCCTCGGTTGGAACACTGAAGCTTTCTTT
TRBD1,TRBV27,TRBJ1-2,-,CASSGTGQSGYTF,TGTGCCAGCAGTGGGACAGGGCAGTCTGGCTACACCTTC
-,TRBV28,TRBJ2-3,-,CANLIGAGKEGFGTDTQYF,TGTGCCAACTTAATTGGGGCCGGAAAGGAGGGGTTCGGCACAGATACGCAGTATTTT